The present entry profiles one TCR beta chain with its context. The source of the sample is a study of blood T cell repertoires in COVID-19. For the study at large: PBMCs, B-cell-depleted T cells, or T cells provided the cDNA or gDNA that made up the material.

Libraries were prepared by immunoSEQ multiplex PCR; TCRdb keeps only in-frame clonotypes and omits some of them. The table records about 400,000 clones, about nine tenths of them present only once. Germline V gene sequence: CDR1 LGHNT, CDR2 FRNRAP. This CDR3 comprises 21 residues. V lost 2 bases to trimming and J lost 2 bases; unmatched junction nucleotides: 15. The chain couples TRBV12-5 to TRBJ2-3; 14 bases fit TRBD2. This receptor was identified in a woman between 25 and 40 years old with active or convalescent COVID-19. The sample consisted of peripheral blood. The CDR3 sequence: CASGLMEGLAGAPGPTDTQYF. CDR3 in DNA: TGTGCTAGTGGTTTGATGGAGGGACTAGCGGGGGCCCCAGGTCCCACAGATACGCAGTATTTT.